This T cell receptor beta chain was identified during a study of chemoradiotherapy in HPV16-positive cancers. Points from the study as a whole: Candidate HPV-specific clones and E7-related TCR motifs grew in tumor during treatment.

On this clone itself: Antigen: not known.

Germline values: CDR1 MNHNS, CDR2 SASEGT. CDR3 length: 15 amino acids. Losses at the gene ends were 2 bases for V and 4 bases for J; bases not matched to a gene: 0. Generated by immunoSEQ multiplex PCR, the TCRdb table keeps only in-frame clones and is missing some. The sample carries approximately 3,800 clones, around 88% recorded once. This TCR derives from a human donor with HPV-associated anogenital cancer. Sequenced here: tumor tissue, sampled from a patient who underwent chemoradiotherapy. The chain employs TRBV6-1 and TRBJ2-1, with 12 bases lining up with TRBD2. The CDR3 here is CASSELAGGYNEQFF. The CDR3 DNA is TGTGCCAGCAGTGAACTAGCGGGGGGGTACAATGAGCAGTTCTTC.